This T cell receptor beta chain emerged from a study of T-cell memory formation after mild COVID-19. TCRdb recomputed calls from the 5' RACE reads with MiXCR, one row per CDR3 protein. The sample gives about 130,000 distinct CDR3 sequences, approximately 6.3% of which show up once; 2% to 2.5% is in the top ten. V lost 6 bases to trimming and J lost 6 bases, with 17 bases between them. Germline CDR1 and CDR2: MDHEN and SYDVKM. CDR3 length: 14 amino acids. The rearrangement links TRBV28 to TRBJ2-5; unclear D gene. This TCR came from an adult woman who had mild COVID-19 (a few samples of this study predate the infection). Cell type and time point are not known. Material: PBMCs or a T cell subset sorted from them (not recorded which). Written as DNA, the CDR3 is TGTGCCAGCAGCCTCCCGGGTTCCGCACAGACCCAGTACTTC. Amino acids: CASSLPGSAQTQYF.